The clone carrying this T cell receptor beta chain occurred once. The antigen remains undetermined. The data originate from a study of shared clonotypes between healthy human individuals. Study-wide findings and caveats: Generation probability values for non-shared clonotypes were lower than those for clonotypes shared by all four donors.

Naive CD8 populations comprised CD45RO-negative cells positively selected for CCR7, excluding terminally differentiated effector memory CD45RA+ cells. Germline loops: CDR1 SEHNR, CDR2 FQNEAQ (reference sequence). The V gene lost 2 bases and the J gene lost 5 bases, with 12 bases spanning the gap. CDR3 length: 14 residues. Repertoires were generated with immunoSEQ multiplex PCR, while TCRdb's copy carries only in-frame clones and drops some. Of some 2.1 million clones in the sample, about 94% were seen once. The V call is TRBV7-9, the J call TRBJ2-5; possibly TRBD1 or TRBD2 for D (5 bases each). This sequence originates from a man in his late teens or twenties in good health. Some clones in this sample may be carry-over from other donors' samples. Sequenced: naive CD8+ T cells from PBMCs. This CDR3 is CASSLRQGDETQYF. The CDR3 DNA reads TGTGCCAGCAGCTTAAGGCAGGGAGACGAGACCCAGTACTTC.